This TCR beta chain was retrieved from a study of regulatory T cells in long-lasting Graves disease. Through Arm-PCR of CDR3 regions and iRepertoire HTBI primers, TCR beta libraries were built. Each CDR3 protein gets one entry after TCRdb re-called the multiplex PCR reads with MiXCR. Of some 330,000 distinct CDR3 sequences listed, roughly 12% are singletons. Documented time point: newly diagnosed GD, antithyroid drugs for less than 3 months. TCR sequences were obtained from RNA taken from PBMCs. This clonotype was seen repeatedly, ten times or more. The sample was also linked to a second study, of T cells in Graves' hyperthyroidism and ophthalmopathy. That study reports: Stable hyperthyroidism was told apart from ophthalmopathy by a model built on 13 V-J features. It was a median approximately 6 months before onset that the model predicted ophthalmopathy.

The TCR sequence derives from a woman in her late teens or twenties with Graves disease. Sequencing was performed on peripheral blood mononuclear cells (PBMCs), taken at new diagnosis, from a patient treated with antithyroid drugs.

The CDR3 DNA is TGTGCCAGCAGTTTTCAGGGCTACGAGCAGTACTTC. Amino acids: CASSFQGYEQYF. This chain links TRBV12-3 or TRBV12-4 with TRBJ2-7; possible D gene TRBD1, 5 bases. This CDR3 has 12 amino acids. The germline V and J ends were trimmed by 3 bases and 3 bases, with 6 bases remaining between them.